The sequence of this T cell receptor (beta chain) was determined in a study of cytomegalovirus exposure and HLA in healthy donors. PCR used 60 Vbeta primers and 13 Jbeta primers. Sequencing used immunoSEQ multiplex PCR; TCRdb keeps in-frame clones, though not all of them. Of 100,000 to 150,000 clones in the sample, about 72% were seen once. On this clone itself: Its antigen is unidentified.

The CDR3 contains 15 residues. V shed 3 bases and J shed 0 bases, with 10 bases lying between them. Germline CDR1 KGHSH, CDR2 LQKENI. Study findings and constraints: TRBV6-2, TRBV6-3 and other indistinguishable V segments were excluded.

This chain uses TRBV18 with TRBJ2-3; D may be TRBD1 (7 bases). This TCR came from a female donor in good health and CMV-seronegative. The sequenced material came from PBMCs. The CDR3 DNA reads as TGTGCCAGCTCACCGGAGGGACAGAGCACAGATACGCAGTATTTT. It specifies CASSPEGQSTDTQYF.